These T cell receptor beta chains were read from a single sample in a study of Graves' ophthalmopathy and Graves' hyperthyroidism. Each CDR3 protein gets one entry after TCRdb re-called the multiplex PCR reads with MiXCR. The data contain a few hundred thousand distinct CDR3 sequences, about a sixth of them singletons. Sequenced: peripheral blood. These receptors were collected from an adult woman with stable Graves' hyperthyroidism. Each CDR3 is given with its conserved first and last residue. A D gene is named only where the DNA matches it firmly. A clone size is listed for some rows: how often the clone was seen (once, few, many), or a class if it is expanded.

J | D | size | V | CDR3 | DNA
TRBJ2-7 | NA | many | TRBV7-2 | CASSYNYYEQYF | TGTGCCAGCAGCTACAATTACTACGAGCAGTACTTC
TRBJ1-1 | NA | NA | TRBV6-2/TRBV6-3 | CASRSDTMNTEAFF | TGTGCCAGCAGGTCCGACACTATGAACACTGAAGCTTTCTTT
TRBJ1-2 | NA | NA | TRBV20-1 | CSAKTPPNYGYTF | TGCAGTGCTAAGACACCTCCGAATTATGGCTACACCTTC
TRBJ2-7 | NA | many | TRBV20-1 | CSAGRYSSYEQYF | TGCAGTGCGGGAAGGTACAGTTCCTACGAGCAGTACTTC
TRBJ2-7 | TRBD2 | many | TRBV4-2 | CASSQVAGGGAYEQYF | TGTGCCAGCAGCCAAGTAGCGGGAGGTGGGGCCTACGAGCAGTACTTC
TRBJ2-4 | NA | many | TRBV2 | CASSLPRGGYIAKNIQYF | TGTGCCAGCAGCTTACCCCGGGGCGGCTACATAGCCAAAAACATTCAGTACTTC
TRBJ2-5 | TRBD2 | once | TRBV6-1 | CASRPIRTIGRAHETQYF | TGTGCCAGCAGGCCGATTCGGACTATCGGGAGGGCCCACGAGACCCAGTACTTC
TRBJ1-3 | NA | many | TRBV5-1 | CASSLGQLNSGNTIYF | TGCGCCAGCAGCTTGGGACAGCTAAACTCTGGAAACACCATATATTTT
TRBJ2-7 | NA | many | TRBV28 | CASIPRALRRRRSYEQYF | TGTGCCAGCATTCCTAGGGCCCTACGTAGGAGGCGCTCCTACGAGCAGTACTTC
TRBJ2-7 | NA | many | TRBV7-9 | CASSATGRSYEQYF | TGTGCCAGCAGCGCGACAGGACGATCCTACGAGCAGTACTTC
TRBJ1-1 | NA | many | TRBV19 | CASSGDWANTEAFF | TGTGCCAGTAGTGGGGATTGGGCGAACACTGAAGCTTTCTTT
TRBJ1-2 | NA | NA | TRBV12-3/TRBV12-4 | CASSLDQPYGYTF | TGTGCCAGCAGTTTAGACCAGCCCTATGGCTACACCTTC
TRBJ2-5 | NA | NA | TRBV5-1 | CASSLVPGEIKTQYF | TGCGCCAGCAGCTTGGTCCCAGGGGAAATAAAGACCCAGTACTTC
TRBJ2-5 | NA | many | TRBV10-3 | CAMSQGGRGEETQYF | TGTGCCATGTCCCAAGGGGGGAGAGGGGAAGAGACCCAGTACTTC
TRBJ2-7 | TRBD1 | many | TRBV28 | CASSWDRFRSYEQYF | TGTGCCAGCAGTTGGGACAGGTTCCGCTCCTACGAGCAGTACTTC
TRBJ2-7 | TRBD1 | few | TRBV12-3/TRBV12-4 | CASSGTGVYEQYF | TGTGCCAGCAGCGGGACAGGGGTTTACGAGCAGTACTTC
TRBJ1-5 | TRBD1 | many | TRBV12-3/TRBV12-4 | CASSSKSGQVYSNQPQHF | TGTGCCAGCAGTTCAAAGTCGGGACAGGTTTATAGCAATCAGCCCCAGCATTTT
TRBJ2-7 | NA | many | TRBV20-1 | CSANSRDGSYEQYF | TGCAGTGCCAATTCCCGGGACGGCTCCTACGAGCAGTACTTC
TRBJ1-3 | NA | many | TRBV14 | CASSQGLHSGNTIYF | TGTGCCAGCAGCCAGGGGCTACACTCTGGAAACACCATATATTTT
TRBJ2-7 | NA | few | TRBV5-1 | CASSLVGGTLGEQYF | TGCGCCAGCAGCTTGGTTGGAGGGACTCTGGGCGAGCAGTACTTC
TRBJ1-2 | NA | NA | TRBV4-2 | CASSQGRILNYGYTF | TGTGCCAGCAGCCAAGGGCGCATTCTCAACTATGGCTACACCTTC
TRBJ2-7 | NA | many | TRBV7-3 | CASSLSGGGKDEQYF | TGTGCCAGCAGCTTAAGCGGAGGGGGCAAAGACGAGCAGTACTTC
TRBJ1-5 | NA | many | TRBV9 | CASSVAPTSKSPQHF | TGTGCCAGCAGCGTAGCTCCGACGTCGAAATCGCCCCAGCATTTT
TRBJ1-1 | NA | few | TRBV29-1 | CSVDPPKGEAFF | TGCAGCGTTGACCCCCCCAAGGGTGAAGCTTTCTTT
TRBJ2-5 | TRBD2 | many | TRBV28 | CASTTLRLAVRETQYF | TGTGCCAGCACCACCCTTCGACTAGCGGTTCGGGAGACCCAGTACTTC
TRBJ2-2 | TRBD2 | NA | TRBV7-7 | CASSATIGTLAGGPNTGELFF | TGTGCCAGCAGCGCGACCATCGGGACTCTCGCGGGAGGGCCGAACACCGGGGAGCTGTTTTTT
TRBJ1-2 | NA | many | TRBV5-1 | CASSSPRDRIWRRGYTF | TGCGCCAGCAGCTCCCCCCGTGACCGGATTTGGAGGCGAGGCTACACCTTC
TRBJ2-3 | NA | many | TRBV2 | CASLPRQVADTQYF | TGTGCCAGCCTTCCGAGGCAGGTAGCAGATACGCAGTATTTT
TRBJ1-2 | NA | many | TRBV5-1 | CASSLEGRDMYYGYTF | TGCGCCAGCAGCTTAGAAGGACGGGATATGTACTATGGCTACACCTTC
TRBJ2-7 | NA | NA | TRBV20-1 | CSASRPYEQYF | TGCAGTGCTAGCCGTCCCTACGAGCAGTACTTC
TRBJ2-7 | NA | few | TRBV28 | CASSAGVSEQYF | TGTGCCAGCAGTGCAGGGGTGAGCGAGCAGTACTTC
TRBJ2-7 | NA | NA | TRBV20-1 | CSARDGHQRPYEQYF | TGCAGTGCTAGGGACGGACATCAGAGGCCCTACGAGCAGTACTTC
TRBJ1-2 | NA | few | TRBV5-1 | CASSLVGFGYTF | TGCGCCAGCAGCTTGGTAGGGTTTGGCTACACCTTC
TRBJ2-7 | TRBD1 | many | TRBV28 | CASSLARLDRGAYEQYF | TGTGCCAGCAGTTTGGCCCGCTTGGACAGGGGAGCCTACGAGCAGTACTTC
TRBJ2-5 | TRBD2 | many | TRBV5-1 | CASSLGASGRWGETQYF | TGCGCCAGCAGCTTGGGGGCTAGCGGGAGATGGGGAGAGACCCAGTACTTC
TRBJ2-7 | NA | many | TRBV3-1 | CASSGRQGYEQYF | TGTGCCAGCAGCGGGAGACAAGGGTACGAGCAGTACTTC
TRBJ1-1 | NA | few | TRBV12-3/TRBV12-4 | CASKPGRNTEAFF | TGTGCCAGCAAACCGGGACGGAACACTGAAGCTTTCTTT
TRBJ1-5 | TRBD1 | many | TRBV5-1 | CASSAQGGNQPQHF | TGCGCCAGCAGCGCGCAGGGGGGCAATCAGCCCCAGCATTTT
TRBJ2-5 | TRBD2 | many | TRBV28 | CASSFSGRQETQYF | TGTGCCAGCAGTTTTAGCGGGAGACAAGAGACCCAGTACTTC
TRBJ1-5 | NA | few | TRBV7-2 | CASSLASGGSGQPQHF | TGTGCCAGCAGCTTAGCTTCGGGGGGCAGCGGTCAGCCCCAGCATTTT
TRBJ2-7 | NA | few | TRBV7-2 | CASSFSGTGEQYF | TGTGCCAGCAGCTTTAGCGGGACAGGAGAGCAGTACTTC
TRBJ2-7 | TRBD1 | many | TRBV10-2 | CASSETGTGSTYEQYF | TGCGCCAGCAGTGAAACCGGGACAGGGAGTACCTACGAGCAGTACTTC
TRBJ2-6 | NA | many | TRBV19 | CASTAGAPRVLTF | TGTGCCAGTACCGCGGGGGCCCCCCGAGTCCTGACTTTC
TRBJ2-7 | TRBD1 | many | TRBV20-1 | CSARRDRGFDEQYF | TGCAGTGCAAGAAGGGACAGGGGATTCGACGAGCAGTACTTC
TRBJ1-1 | NA | many | TRBV25-1 | CASSPQGVTEAFF | TGTGCCAGCAGCCCACAGGGAGTCACTGAAGCTTTCTTT
TRBJ2-7 | TRBD2 | NA | TRBV12-3/TRBV12-4 | CASSLGSGTLEQYF | TGTGCCAGCAGTTTAGGCAGCGGGACTCTCGAGCAGTACTTC
TRBJ2-7 | NA | few | TRBV4-1 | CASSPRVQYEQYF | TGCGCCAGCAGCCCCCGAGTTCAGTACGAGCAGTACTTC
TRBJ1-2 | TRBD1 | many | TRBV2 | CASSEDTGGNHGYTF | TGTGCCAGCAGTGAGGACACAGGGGGCAACCATGGCTACACCTTC
TRBJ1-1 | NA | many | TRBV24-1 | CATRSRGKAFF | TGTGCCACCAGATCGAGGGGAAAAGCTTTCTTT